Detailed here is one T cell receptor (beta chain). This CDR3 spans 14 amino acids. V shed 4 bases and J shed 2 bases, with 12 bases lying between them. CDR1 is SGHKS, CDR2 YYEKEE, per germline (reference sequence). Authors' analysis steps: Amplified reference gene primers provided the basis for estimating nucleated cell counts. Profiling relied on immunoSEQ multiplex PCR, and the TCRdb table lists in-frame clones only, not all of them. V, J and clone size reflect that table, while D and trimming were determined from the DNA. The sample carries approximately 110,000 clones, around four fifths recorded once. This record belongs to a study of blood T cell repertoires in COVID-19. Study at large: Material from acute and convalescent COVID-19 was sourced from the United States, Italy and Spain. Sources were T cells, B-cell-depleted T cells, or PBMCs; the material itself was cDNA or gDNA.

Seattle cases were enrolled at active infection and followed longitudinally. This chain uses TRBV5-5 with TRBJ2-5; D is unresolved. Sequencing input: peripheral blood. The source of this sequence is a man older than 75 with COVID-19, enrolled during active disease. CDR3 nucleotide sequence: TGTGCCAGCAGCAAAGACACGGATCAAGAGACCCAGTACTTC. The encoded protein is CASSKDTDQETQYF.